What follows are 31 T cell receptor beta chains derived from one specimen sequenced in a study of beta chain features in type 1 diabetes (dated by TCRdb to the late 2010s). The paper as a whole reports these results and caveats: Type 1 diabetes patients showed a moderate but significant shortening of TCRB CDR3 length in all four CD4+ subsets.

The library was obtained by the immunoSEQ multiplex PCR assay. The entire isolated RNA was reverse transcribed using the High Capacity cDNA Reverse Transcription Kit, and thus expressed TCRB transcripts were sequenced. Imported from immuneACCESS, the table was reduced by TCRdb to in-frame sequences with V and J called. These copies leave out some clones; in studies compared against another copy, an unresolved V gene accounts for under half, and the cause of the remainder is not known. This sample gives 200,000 to 300,000 clones in total; around 21% of them show up just once. In total, the top ten clones hold around 0.03% of the sample. These TCRs' antigens remain unknown. Sequences were obtained from naive CD4+ T cells from blood. The sample's cell subset or site label, decoded: true naive CD4+ T cells. These receptors all come from a woman between 35 and 50 years old with type 1 diabetes.

V gene TRBV7-9 combines with J gene TRBJ2-7; maybe TRBD2 (6 bases). This CDR3 is built from 15 residues. With 1 base removed from V and 0 bases from J, the gap between germline ends came to 10 bases. Germline values: CDR1 SEHNR, CDR2 FQNEAQ (reference sequence). CDR3 protein: CASSLVGRSSYEQYF. CDR3 sequence (DNA): TGTGCCAGCAGCTTAGTTGGGAGGAGCTCCTACGAGCAGTACTTC.

V usage is TRBV11-2 and J usage is TRBJ2-7, with D perhaps TRBD1 (5 bases). The germline gives CDR1 SGHAT, CDR2 FQNNGV. This CDR3 is 14 amino acids long. With 7 bases removed from V and 4 bases from J, the gap between germline ends came to 17 bases. The CDR3 bases are TGTGCCAGCACTACACAGGCGCCCGGTTACGAGCAGTACTTC. It translates to CASTTQAPGYEQYF. Full variable domain (remainder filled in from reference TRBV11-2 and TRBJ2-7): EAGVAQSPRYKIIEKRQSVAFWCNPISGHATLYWYQQILGQGPKLLIQFQNNGVVDDSQLPKDRFSAERLKGVDSTLKIQPAKLEDSAVYLCASTTQAPGYEQYFGPGTRLTVT.

This clone was seen a few times. The chain combines TRBV4-2 with TRBJ2-6; 7 positions match TRBD1. The CDR3 contains 19 residues. Germline CDR1 LGHNA, CDR2 YNFKEQ. V was pared by 3 bases and J by 0 bases, with 11 bases of the junction left unmatched. This CDR3 reads CASSHGLGQSHSGANVLTF. CDR3 nucleotides: TGTGCCAGCAGCCACGGACTGGGACAGTCCCACTCTGGGGCCAACGTCCTGACTTTC.

This clone was observed a handful of times. CDR3 sequence (DNA): TGTGCCACCAGCAGAGCAGACCAGGGTGACGGCTACACCTTC. It is translated as CATSRADQGDGYTF. This chain joins TRBV15 and TRBJ1-2, with D perhaps matching TRBD1 (5 bases). The CDR3 runs to 14 residues. Germline V lookup: CDR1 LNHNV, CDR2 YYDKDF (reference sequence). Between the trimmed V and J ends, which lost 1 base and 8 bases, there was a span of 14 bases.

This chain connects TRBV5-4 to TRBJ2-5; D remains ambiguous. The CDR3 consists of 13 residues. Per germline, CDR1 SGHNT and CDR2 YYREEE (reference sequence). V was trimmed by 3 bases and J by 5 bases, leaving 11 bases between them. The CDR3, as DNA: TGTGCCAGCAGCTCCCAGGCCCAGGAGACCCAGTACTTC. Its protein is CASSSQAQETQYF.

The J gene is TRBJ2-5, the V gene TRBV11-3; 7 bases map to TRBD1. The CDR3 is 14 residues long. Trimming removed 1 base from V and 3 bases from J; junction bases left unmatched: 2. Germline CDR1 is SGHNT and CDR2 is YENEEA. CDR3 residues: CASSLGGTEETQYF. CDR3 nucleotides: TGTGCCAGCAGCTTAGGTGGGACAGAAGAGACCCAGTACTTC.

A few counts support this clone. The CDR3 loop reads CASSMPGISYEQYF. The CDR3 DNA sequence: TGTGCCAGTAGTATGCCGGGGATTTCCTACGAGCAGTACTTC. The genes are TRBV19 and TRBJ2-7, with D perhaps TRBD2 (5 bases). The CDR3 is made up of 14 amino acids. Germline V gene lookup returns CDR1 LNHDA and CDR2 SQIVND (reference sequence). The ends were cut back, 3 bases at V and 1 base at J, with 10 bases in the middle.

This chain uses TRBV2 with TRBJ2-3; perhaps TRBD1 as D (5 bases). The CDR3 has 15 amino acids. Germline V gene lookup returns CDR1 SNHLY and CDR2 FYNNEI. Trimming took 5 bases from V and 2 from J, leaving 14 bases between them. Here the CDR3 DNA reads TGTGCCAGCAGTTCCCGACAGACCATCACAGATACGCAGTATTTT. It translates to CASSSRQTITDTQYF.

The chain employs TRBV5-6 and TRBJ2-3; TRBD1 might be the D (5 bases). Germline V gene lookup returns CDR1 SGHDT and CDR2 YYEEEE. The V gene lost 1 base and the J gene lost 4 bases, with 13 bases spanning the gap. The CDR3 has 15 residues. Here the CDR3 DNA reads TGTGCCAGCAGCTTGAGGGCAGGGCCTGCAGATACGCAGTATTTT. This gives the protein CASSLRAGPADTQYF.

This chain links TRBV5-8 with TRBJ1-1; possible D gene TRBD1, 5 bases. The CDR3 has 15 residues. V shed 4 bases and J shed 3 bases, with 16 bases lying between them. Germline CDR1 SGHTS, CDR2 YDEGEE. The CDR3 coding sequence is TGTGCCAGCAGCCGGACGGGCAGGGAATACACTGAAGCTTTCTTT. Translating gives CASSRTGREYTEAFF.

This chain connects TRBV29-1 to TRBJ1-3; D call uncertain. CDR1 and CDR2 (germline): SQVTM, ANQGSEA. With 4 bases removed from V and 0 bases from J, the gap between germline ends came to 10 bases. The CDR3 runs to 14 residues. DNA of the CDR3: TGCAGCGTTGTTAGCACCATCTCTGGAAACACCATATATTTT. This sequence encodes CSVVSTISGNTIYF.

CDR3 in amino acids: CASSLIFRGGDDEQFF. The CDR3 DNA sequence: TGTGCCAGCAGCTTAATCTTCCGGGGGGGAGACGATGAGCAGTTCTTC. This rearrangement joins TRBV7-9 to TRBJ2-1; 8 bases fit TRBD2. Germline V CDR1 and CDR2: SEHNR, FQNEAQ (reference sequence). The CDR3 has 16 residues. After removal of 2 bases from V and 8 bases from J, the junction contained 11 bases not matched to a gene.

V is TRBV5-4 and J is TRBJ1-1; a weak D match, TRBD1 (6 bases). This CDR3 is 15 amino acids long. Germline lookup yields CDR1 SGHNT and CDR2 YYREEE (reference sequence). V was cut by 0 bases and J by 1 base, with 10 bases left in between. CDR3 nucleotide sequence: TGTGCCAGCAGCTTGGACTGGACAGCGAACACTGAAGCTTTCTTT. It encodes CASSLDWTANTEAFF.

CDR3 residues: CASSISRASIFPAEAFF. The CDR3 region has the DNA TGTGCCAGTAGTATCAGCAGGGCGAGTATTTTTCCGGCTGAAGCTTTCTTT. V gene TRBV19 combines with J gene TRBJ1-1; tentative D call: TRBD1 (5 bases). The CDR3 loop spans 17 amino acids. Germline V gene lookup returns CDR1 LNHDA and CDR2 SQIVND (reference sequence). V was clipped by 3 bases and J by 6 bases, with 23 bases between them.

The chain recombines TRBV6-5 with TRBJ1-2; no definite D call. From germline, CDR1 is MNHEY and CDR2 SVGAGI. This CDR3 spans 13 amino acids. V lost 2 bases and J lost 8, with 12 bases in between. The CDR3 spells CASSYSNRRGYTF. The CDR3 DNA reads TGTGCCAGCAGTTACAGTAACCGCAGAGGCTACACCTTC.

This clone was detected a few times. The chain recombines TRBV18 with TRBJ1-3; D might be TRBD1 (5 bases). This CDR3 contains 16 residues. Germline V gives CDR1 KGHSH, CDR2 LQKENI. V dropped 3 bases and J dropped 0 bases, with 12 bases sitting between them. CDR3 nucleotides: TGTGCCAGCTCACCTCGGGACTCCAACTCTGGAAACACCATATATTTT. It specifies CASSPRDSNSGNTIYF. Full variable domain (remainder filled in from reference TRBV18 and TRBJ1-3): NAGVMQNPRHLVRRRGQEARLRCSPMKGHSHVYWYRQLPEEGLKFMVYLQKENIIDESGMPKERFSAEFPKEGPSILRIQQVVRGDSAAYFCASSPRDSNSGNTIYFGEGSWLTVV.

The V gene is TRBV5-4, the J gene TRBJ2-5, with 7 positions matching TRBD1. Germline-derived CDR1 and CDR2 are SGHNT and YYREEE (reference sequence). The length of the CDR3 is 16 residues. The ends lost 0 bases at V and 0 bases at J; junction bases unmatched: 5. DNA of the CDR3: TGTGCCAGCAGCTTGGCCCTCGGGACAGACCAAGAGACCCAGTACTTC. Translated: CASSLALGTDQETQYF. Combining the CDR3 with reference TRBV5-4 and TRBJ2-5 gives the whole variable domain ETGVTQSPTHLIKTRGQQVTLRCSSQSGHNTVSWYQQALGQGPQFIFQYYREEENGRGNFPPRFSGLQFPNYSSELNVNALELDDSALYLCASSLALGTDQETQYFGPGTRLLVL.

Remarks on this clone: The sample contains more than one DNA sequence encoding this CDR3. This chain joins TRBV7-2 and TRBJ2-1; D is ambiguous. V lost 5 bases to trimming and J lost 1 base, with 3 bases between them. This CDR3 is built from 12 residues. Germline V gives CDR1 SGHTA, CDR2 FQGNSA. The DNA of the CDR3 is TGTGCCAGCAGCCTATCCTACAATGAGCAGTTCTTC. Translation gives CASSLSYNEQFF.

This rearrangement joins TRBV6-5 to TRBJ2-7; a possible D gene is TRBD2 (6 bases). The DNA end is a closer match to TRBJ2-5, so the J assignment may be wrong. The CDR3 length is 13 residues. Germline assignment: CDR1 MNHEY and CDR2 SVGAGI. Here the CDR3 reads CASSRPGLETQYF. In DNA form, the CDR3 reads TGTGCCAGCAGTCGACCGGGACTAGAGACCCAGTACTTC.

The rearrangement links TRBV30 to TRBJ2-7, with D maybe TRBD2 (6 bases). Germline V gene data show CDR1 as GTSNPN and CDR2 as SVGIG (reference sequence). CDR3 length equals 11 residues. CDR3: CAGTWTYEQYF. In DNA form, the CDR3 reads TGTGCAGGGACTTGGACCTACGAGCAGTACTTC.

This rearrangement joins TRBV28 to TRBJ2-7, with 7 nucleotides matching TRBD1. CDR1 and CDR2 (germline): MDHEN, SYDVKM. The CDR3 totals 19 residues. After removal of 4 bases from V and 3 bases from J, the junction contained 21 bases not matched to a gene. The CDR3 nucleotides are TGTGCCAGCAGTTCGGACACGCCATTATCCGGGACAGTGATCTACGAGCAGTACTTC. Its translation: CASSSDTPLSGTVIYEQYF.

The V call is TRBV5-1, the J call TRBJ2-1; TRBD2 matches at 11 bases. The CDR3 sequence is 15 residues long. Germline lookup yields CDR1 SGHRS and CDR2 YFSETQ. With V trimmed by 4 bases and J by 9 bases, 9 bases remained unmatched. The CDR3 region is CASSLGTSGLIEQFF. The CDR3 DNA reads as TGCGCCAGCAGCCTTGGGACTAGCGGTTTAATTGAGCAGTTCTTC.

A single count supports this clone. The V call is TRBV6-6, the J call TRBJ2-1; TRBD1 matches at 8 bases. V dropped 5 bases and J dropped 6; count of bases not matched to a gene: 9. The length of the CDR3 is 15 residues. Germline V gene data show CDR1 as MNHNY and CDR2 as SVGAGI (reference sequence). CDR3 nucleotides: TGTGCCAGCAGTACCGACAGGGGTACGGGCAATGAGCAGTTCTTC. This encodes CASSTDRGTGNEQFF.

This clone was observed a handful of times. This sequence joins TRBV5-1 and TRBJ2-3; tentative D call: TRBD2 (5 bases). V gave up 4 bases and J gave up 4 bases, with 16 bases separating them. The CDR3 covers 15 residues. CDR1 is SGHRS, CDR2 YFSETQ, per germline. The CDR3 region has the DNA TGCGCCAGCAGCCCGAGGACGGGGAACGCAGATACGCAGTATTTT. This translates into CASSPRTGNADTQYF.

The CDR3 protein is CASSPGRGGLTRNTIYF. CDR3 DNA: TGCGCCAGCAGCCCCGGCCGGGGAGGGCTGACGAGAAACACCATATATTTT. V and J are TRBV4-3 and TRBJ1-3; no definite D call. From germline, CDR1 is LGHNA and CDR2 YSLEER. The ends were cut back, 4 bases at V and 5 bases at J, with 21 bases in the middle. This CDR3 has 17 residues.

This clone showed up just a few times. The sample carries other DNA sequences with the same CDR3. CDR3 loop: CATSRDGEGNTEAFF. Written as DNA, the CDR3 is TGTGCCACCAGCAGAGATGGAGAGGGGAACACTGAAGCTTTCTTT. J is TRBJ1-1 and V is TRBV15, with no clear D. CDR3 size: 15 residues. Germline assignment: CDR1 LNHNV and CDR2 YYDKDF (reference sequence). Trimming took off 0 bases at V and 1 base at J, with 9 bases between the two ends.

This clone appeared a few times. The chain carries TRBV12-5 and TRBJ1-2; 7 nucleotides match TRBD1. Germline CDR1 and CDR2: LGHNT and FRNRAP. The trim removed 5 bases at V and 2 bases at J, leaving 20 bases unmatched. CDR3 length: 19 residues. Written as DNA, the CDR3 is TGTGCTAGTGGTCCACGGAGGACAGGAGTAGGCTATCCCAACTATGGCTACACCTTC. Protein product: CASGPRRTGVGYPNYGYTF.

This clone occurred a few times. The chain has TRBV2 and TRBJ2-1, with TRBD2 identical over 8 bases. V was pared by 8 bases and J by 11 bases, with 11 bases of the junction left unmatched. CDR1 and CDR2 from the germline V gene are SNHLY and FYNNEI. CDR3 length: 13 amino acids. This CDR3 reads CASGGGLVSQQFF. The CDR3 DNA follows: TGTGCCAGCGGCGGGGGACTAGTCTCTCAGCAGTTCTTC.

This rearrangement joins TRBV5-4 to TRBJ1-6, with D perhaps TRBD1 (6 bases). The CDR3 totals 15 residues. Germline CDR1 is SGHNT and CDR2 is YYREEE (reference sequence). Trimming shortened V by 4 bases and J by 6 bases, and 14 bases separated the two germline ends. The CDR3 bases are TGTGCCAGCAGCCTGGACAGAACCTCTAATTCACCCCTCCACTTT. It yields the protein CASSLDRTSNSPLHF.

This clone has more than one count but fewer than ten. V is TRBV29-1 and J is TRBJ2-1, with TRBD2 identical over 11 bases. The V gene end was trimmed by 7 bases and the J gene end by 6 bases; junction bases not matched to a gene: 5. This CDR3 has 13 residues. The germline CDR1 and CDR2 sequences are SQVTM and ANQGSEA. CDR3 loop: CSASSGGLNEQFF. Written as DNA, the CDR3 is TGCAGCGCCTCTAGCGGGGGGCTCAATGAGCAGTTCTTC.

The chain joins TRBV7-2 to TRBJ1-5, with 9 bases lining up with TRBD1. The CDR3 totals 15 residues. J lost 4 bases, V lost 5 bases, and 6 bases had no gene match. The V gene's germline CDR1 is SGHTA and CDR2 FQGNSA. The CDR3 protein is CASSVQGAGNQPQHF. For the CDR3, the DNA is TGTGCCAGCAGCGTACAGGGGGCGGGGAATCAGCCCCAGCATTTT.